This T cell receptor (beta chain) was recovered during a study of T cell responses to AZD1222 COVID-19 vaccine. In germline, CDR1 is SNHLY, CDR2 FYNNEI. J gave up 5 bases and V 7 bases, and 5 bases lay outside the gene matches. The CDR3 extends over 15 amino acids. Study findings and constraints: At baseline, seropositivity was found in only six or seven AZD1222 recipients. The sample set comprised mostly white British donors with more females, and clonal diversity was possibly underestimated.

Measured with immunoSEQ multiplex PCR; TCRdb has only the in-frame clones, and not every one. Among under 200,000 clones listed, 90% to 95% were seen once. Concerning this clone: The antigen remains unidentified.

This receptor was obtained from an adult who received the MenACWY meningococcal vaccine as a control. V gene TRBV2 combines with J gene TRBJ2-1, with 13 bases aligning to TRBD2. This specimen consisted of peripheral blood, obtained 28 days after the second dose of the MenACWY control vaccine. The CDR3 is CASKFGTSGNNEQFF. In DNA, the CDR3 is TGTGCCAGCAAATTCGGGACTAGCGGGAACAATGAGCAGTTCTTC.